Below are 29 T cell receptor beta chains sequenced from a single sample in a study of patients and donors after allogeneic stem cell transplantation. TCRdb called the RT-PCR reads again in MiXCR, with one record for every CDR3 protein. Of about 960,000 distinct CDR3 sequences in the sample, over 15% were seen once. The source material was blood, either unsorted or a sorted T cell fraction (not recorded which). The origin of the receptors is a human donor who was either an allogeneic HSCT recipient or a stem cell or donor lymphocyte infusion donor (not recorded which). It is not recorded whose cells these are; they may come from a transplant donor.

This chain links TRBV7-9 with TRBJ1-1; TRBD1 agrees at 7 bases. The CDR3 extends over 14 amino acids. V trimming: 7 bases; J trimming: 0 bases; junction bases outside the gene matches: 5. CDR1 and CDR2 from the germline V gene are SEHNR and FQNEAQ (reference sequence). The CDR3 here is CASMTDRLNTEAFF. CDR3 DNA: TGTGCCAGCATGACGGACAGGCTGAACACTGAAGCTTTCTTT.

The chain uses TRBV20-1 and TRBJ2-7, with 8 nucleotides matching TRBD1. After removal of 3 bases from V and 6 bases from J, the junction contained 1 base not matched to a gene. This CDR3 comprises 11 residues. Germline V gives CDR1 DFQATT, CDR2 SNEGSKA (reference sequence). In DNA, the CDR3 is TGCAGTGCTAGTGACAGGGGCGAGCAGTACTTC. This gives the protein CSASDRGEQYF.

The rearrangement uses TRBV27 and TRBJ2-1; 10 nucleotides line up with TRBD2. With 9 bases clipped from V and 6 bases from J, the junction kept 5 bases outside the gene matches. Germline V lookup: CDR1 MNHEY, CDR2 SMNVEV (reference sequence). This CDR3 has 13 residues. CDR3 in amino acids: CASKTSGFNEQFF. CDR3 DNA sequence: TGTGCCAGTAAGACTAGCGGGTTCAATGAGCAGTTCTTC.

This clonotype has only a few counts. The chain joins TRBV29-1 to TRBJ2-7, with 14 bases lining up with TRBD2. The germline V gene has CDR1 SQVTM and CDR2 ANQGSEA. Losses at the gene ends were 4 bases for V and 3 bases for J; bases not matched to a gene: 5. The CDR3 extends over 15 amino acids. The CDR3 sequence: CSVVGGTSGSYEQYF. DNA for the CDR3: TGCAGCGTTGTGGGGGGGACTAGCGGGAGCTACGAGCAGTACTTC.

The chain recombines TRBV11-2 with TRBJ2-1; 8 bases are shared with TRBD1. The CDR3 contains 13 residues. Germline V gene data show CDR1 as SGHAT and CDR2 as FQNNGV. Losses at the gene ends were 3 bases for V and 8 bases for J; bases not matched to a gene: 3. The CDR3 loop is CASSFQGADEQFF. The DNA for the CDR3 is TGTGCCAGCAGCTTCCAGGGGGCCGATGAGCAGTTCTTC.

The rearrangement joins TRBV3-1 to TRBJ2-3; tentatively, D is TRBD2 (6 bases). The CDR3 extends over 15 amino acids. From germline, CDR1 is LGHDT and CDR2 YNNKEL (reference sequence). Between the trimmed V and J ends, which lost 3 bases and 1 base, there was a span of 11 bases. CDR3 protein: CASSHWGDGTDTQYF. The CDR3 nucleotides read TGTGCCAGCAGCCACTGGGGGGATGGCACAGATACGCAGTATTTT.

The V and J genes are TRBV4-1 and TRBJ2-7; 12 bases align to TRBD2. The CDR3 totals 16 residues. Germline V gene data show CDR1 as MGHRA and CDR2 as YSYEKL. The V gene end was trimmed by 0 bases and the J gene end by 4 bases; junction bases not matched to a gene: 4. The CDR3 reads CASSQETSGRPYEQYF. The CDR3 DNA reads as TGCGCCAGCAGCCAAGAAACTAGCGGGAGGCCTTACGAGCAGTACTTC.

This clonotype was counted a few times. V and J are TRBV15 and TRBJ1-1; D ambiguous. Germline V gives CDR1 LNHNV, CDR2 YYDKDF (reference sequence). The germline V and J ends were trimmed by 1 base and 1 base, with 4 bases remaining between them. This CDR3 is 13 amino acids long. CDR3 in amino acids: CATSRAGNTEAFF. The CDR3 bases are TGTGCCACCAGCAGAGCCGGGAACACTGAAGCTTTCTTT. Based on the CDR3 plus reference TRBV15 and TRBJ1-1, the full variable domain is DAMVIQNPRYQVTQFGKPVTLSCSQTLNHNVMYWYQQKSSQAPKLLFHYYDKDFNNEADTPDNFQSRRPNTSFCFLDIRSPGLGDTAMYLCATSRAGNTEAFFGQGTRLTVV.

The rearrangement joins TRBV20-1 to TRBJ2-1, with TRBD2 matching over 10 bases. This CDR3 is built from 17 residues. Losses at the gene ends were 0 bases for V and 8 bases for J; bases not matched to a gene: 13. Germline loops: CDR1 DFQATT, CDR2 SNEGSKA (reference sequence). CDR3 residues: CSARDRWSSGRADEQFF. CDR3 DNA sequence: TGCAGTGCTAGAGATCGATGGTCTAGCGGGAGAGCAGATGAGCAGTTCTTC.

V is TRBV5-5 and J is TRBJ2-2, with 8 bases that match TRBD2. The CDR3 totals 16 residues. Trimming took 1 base from V and 8 from J; bases not matched to a gene: 10. Germline CDR1 SGHKS, CDR2 YYEKEE (reference sequence). As DNA, the CDR3 is TGTGCCAGCAGCTTGTCCCCCCGGGAGGGCCAGGGGGAGCTGTTTTTT. As protein: CASSLSPREGQGELFF.

The rearrangement links TRBV2 to TRBJ2-1; 7 positions agree with TRBD2. The junction had 10 bases not matched to a gene; V was cut back by 8 bases and J by 6 bases. This CDR3 is 14 amino acids long. Per germline, CDR1 SNHLY and CDR2 FYNNEI. The CDR3 protein is CASHFTTSANEQFF. The CDR3 DNA is TGTGCCAGCCACTTTACTACTAGCGCCAATGAGCAGTTCTTC.

This chain joins TRBV7-8 and TRBJ2-1, with 9 nucleotides matching TRBD2. The ends lost 3 bases at V and 8 bases at J; junction bases unmatched: 11. Germline assignment: CDR1 SGHVS and CDR2 FQNEAQ. The CDR3 covers 16 residues. Here the CDR3 reads CASSFPGGGASDEQFF. For the CDR3, the DNA is TGTGCCAGCAGCTTTCCCGGCGGGGGGGCCTCGGATGAGCAGTTCTTC.

This clonotype was seen repeatedly, ten times or more. V and J are TRBV18 and TRBJ2-1, with 9 bases aligning to TRBD1. CDR1 is KGHSH and CDR2 is LQKENI in the germline V gene. The CDR3 is 17 amino acids. V was clipped by 0 bases and J by 3 bases; unmatched bases: 6. The CDR3 nucleotides read TGTGCCAGCTCACCACCGATAGGACAGGGGAGCTACAATGAGCAGTTCTTC. Protein: CASSPPIGQGSYNEQFF.

The sample holds a few counts of this clonotype. The gene calls are TRBV12-3 or TRBV12-4 and TRBJ2-1, with no clear D. This CDR3 is 13 amino acids long. V lost 1 base, J lost 5 bases, and 6 bases lay in between. In nucleotides, the CDR3 is TGTGCCAGCAGTTTAGTCCGGGACAATGAGCAGTTCTTC. Protein product: CASSLVRDNEQFF.

This clonotype was found many times. The chain employs TRBV12-3 or TRBV12-4 and TRBJ1-3; D unclear. V was cut by 6 bases and J by 0 bases, with 9 bases left in between. This CDR3 has 14 residues. CDR3 in amino acids: CASSPGASGNTIYF. In DNA form, the CDR3 reads TGTGCCAGCAGCCCTGGCGCCTCTGGAAACACCATATATTTT.

The chain has TRBV19 and TRBJ2-5; D gene unclear. Trimming cost V 3 bases and J 2 bases, with 7 bases left between them. The CDR3 covers 13 residues. CDR1 LNHDA and CDR2 SQIVND come from the germline V gene (reference sequence). CDR3 residues: CASSMIRQETQYF. The DNA for the CDR3 is TGTGCCAGTAGTATGATTCGGCAAGAGACCCAGTACTTC.

This clonotype was seen a few times. The chain carries TRBV20-1 and TRBJ1-2; 10 bases align to TRBD1. Trimming cost V 5 bases and J 3 bases; bases outside gene matches: 12. This CDR3 is built from 16 residues. CDR1 and CDR2 from the germline V gene are DFQATT and SNEGSKA (reference sequence). Written as DNA, the CDR3 is TGCAGTGCTGAAAGGGACAGGGGACGCCCTGACTATGGCTACACCTTC. Its protein product is CSAERDRGRPDYGYTF.

The chain has TRBV4-2 and TRBJ1-3; no reliable D call. Germline assignment: CDR1 LGHNA and CDR2 YNFKEQ. The CDR3 is made up of 15 amino acids. Trimming shortened V by 3 bases and J by 1 base, and 10 bases separated the two germline ends. The CDR3 sequence is CASSQRTESGNTIYF. The CDR3 bases are TGTGCCAGCAGCCAGCGTACGGAGTCTGGAAACACCATATATTTT.

The chain joins TRBV10-3 to TRBJ2-1; TRBD1 matches at 10 bases. CDR1 is ENHRY and CDR2 is SYGVKD in the germline V gene. Trimming at V came to 5 bases and at J to 5 bases, leaving 6 bases not matched to a gene. CDR3 length equals 15 residues. The CDR3 sequence: CAISTGTGADNEQFF. The CDR3 region has the DNA TGTGCCATCAGTACCGGGACAGGGGCAGACAATGAGCAGTTCTTC.

Turning to this clonotype: A much bigger clone sits one base away, suggesting this may be a read error. This chain connects TRBV11-2 to TRBJ2-2; D not certain. Germline CDR1 SGHAT, CDR2 FQNNGV. The CDR3 contains 12 residues. V shed 5 bases and J shed 6 bases, with 7 bases lying between them. CDR3 bases: TGTGCCAGCAGCCGGATGGCCGGGGAGCTGTTTTTT. Its protein is CASSRMAGELFF.

The chain combines TRBV20-1 with TRBJ2-1; D remains unclear. Trimming stripped 3 bases from V and 8 bases from J, with 8 bases between. Germline V gene data show CDR1 as DFQATT and CDR2 as SNEGSKA (reference sequence). This CDR3 region has 11 residues. The CDR3 bases are TGCAGTGCTAGTTCCGCCCATGAGCAGTTCTTC. It encodes CSASSAHEQFF.

This clonotype was counted between two and nine times. The chain carries TRBV9 and TRBJ2-5; the match to TRBD2 covers 9 bases. V shed 5 bases, J shed 5 bases, and the junction held 13 bases outside the gene matches. Germline-derived CDR1 and CDR2 are SGDLS and YYNGEE. The CDR3 sequence is 16 residues long. The CDR3 is CASSRRIAGVGETQYF. CDR3 nucleotide sequence: TGTGCCAGCAGTCGCCGGATAGCGGGAGTTGGGGAGACCCAGTACTTC.

This clonotype has a handful of counts. The chain carries TRBV11-3 and TRBJ2-1, with D perhaps matching TRBD2 (6 bases). Deletions cut 0 bases from V and 9 bases from J, with 9 bases between. Germline-derived CDR1 and CDR2 are SGHNT and YENEEA. The CDR3 totals 13 residues. The CDR3 reads CASSLESEGEQFF. The CDR3 nucleotides read TGTGCCAGCAGCTTAGAGTCGGAGGGTGAGCAGTTCTTC.

This sequence joins TRBV20-1 and TRBJ1-5, with 8 bases that match TRBD1. The ends lost 0 bases at V and 2 bases at J; junction bases unmatched: 9. The CDR3 is made up of 17 amino acids. Germline CDR1 and CDR2: DFQATT and SNEGSKA (reference sequence). CDR3 residues: CSARDPPGQVGNQPQHF. In nucleotides, the CDR3 is TGCAGTGCTAGAGATCCTCCGGGACAGGTCGGCAATCAGCCCCAGCATTTT.

The chain recombines TRBV11-2 with TRBJ2-4, with 8 bases identical to TRBD1. Germline CDR1 SGHAT, CDR2 FQNNGV. J was trimmed by 8 bases and V by 5 bases; bases with no gene match: 8. The length of the CDR3 is 14 residues. The CDR3 nucleotides read TGTGCCAGCAGCCCGCAGGGGGCGAGGGACATTCAGTACTTC. Residues: CASSPQGARDIQYF.

In regard to this clonotype: The junction departs from the called germline gene at one end, perhaps through a read error. This chain links TRBV5-1 with TRBJ2-2; a possible D gene is TRBD2 (6 bases). The CDR3 consists of 14 residues. The germline V gene encodes CDR1 SGHRS and CDR2 YFSETQ. The CDR3: CASSHTANTGGLFF. In DNA form, the CDR3 reads TGCGCCAGCAGCCACACGGCGAACACCGGGGGGCTGTTTTTT.

The chain employs TRBV21-1 and TRBJ2-3; the table calls TRBD1, which could not be checked here. TRBV21-1 is deemed a pseudogene. This CDR3 comprises 17 residues. Written as DNA, the CDR3 is TGTGCCAGCAGCAAAGCGCCGCGGCAGGGGATGGCAGATACGCAGTATTTT. Translated: CASSKAPRQGMADTQYF.

The chain joins TRBV12-3 or TRBV12-4 to TRBJ2-2; possibly TRBD1 or TRBD2 for D (5 bases each). Trimming took 6 bases from V and 3 from J, leaving 14 bases between them. CDR3 length: 15 amino acids. Written as DNA, the CDR3 is TGTGCCAGCAGGGAGAGGGACGGCTACACCGGGGAGCTGTTTTTT. It is translated as CASRERDGYTGELFF.

This clonotype occurred a few times. The J gene is TRBJ2-7, the V gene TRBV2, with TRBD2 as a possible D gene (5 bases). V was cut by 2 bases and J by 13 bases, with 15 bases left in between. CDR3 length equals 12 residues. Looked up from germline, CDR1 is SNHLY and CDR2 is FYNNEI. CDR3 nucleotide sequence: TGTGCCAGCAGTGAAACCGCGCTAGCCATCTACTTC. Its protein product is CASSETALAIYF.